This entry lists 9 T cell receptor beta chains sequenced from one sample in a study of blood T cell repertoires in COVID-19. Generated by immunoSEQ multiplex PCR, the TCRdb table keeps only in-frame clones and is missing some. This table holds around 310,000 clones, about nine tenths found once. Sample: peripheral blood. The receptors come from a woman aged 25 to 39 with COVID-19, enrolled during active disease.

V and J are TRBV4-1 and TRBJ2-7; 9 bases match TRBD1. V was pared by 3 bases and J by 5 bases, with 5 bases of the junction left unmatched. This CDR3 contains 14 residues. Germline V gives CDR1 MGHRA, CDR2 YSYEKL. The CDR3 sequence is CASSQPGQGNEQYF. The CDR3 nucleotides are TGCGCCAGCAGCCAGCCGGGACAGGGAAACGAGCAGTACTTC.

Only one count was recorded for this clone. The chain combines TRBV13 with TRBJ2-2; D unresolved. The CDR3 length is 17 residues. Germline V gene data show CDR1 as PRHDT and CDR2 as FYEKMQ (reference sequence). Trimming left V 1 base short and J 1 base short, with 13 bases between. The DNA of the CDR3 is TGTGCCAGCAGCTTAGTTCCCTCGCTGAGGAACACCGGGGAGCTGTTTTTT. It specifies CASSLVPSLRNTGELFF. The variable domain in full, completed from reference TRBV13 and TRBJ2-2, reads AAGVIQSPRHLIKEKRETATLKCYPIPRHDTVYWYQQGPGQDPQFLISFYEKMQSDKGSIPDRFSAQQFSDYHSELNMSSLELGDSALYFCASSLVPSLRNTGELFFGEGSRLTVL.

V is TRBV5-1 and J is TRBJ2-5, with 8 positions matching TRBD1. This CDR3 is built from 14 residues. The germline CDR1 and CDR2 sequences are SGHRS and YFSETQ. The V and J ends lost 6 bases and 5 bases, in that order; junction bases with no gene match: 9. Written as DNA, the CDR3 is TGCGCCAGCAACAAAGGACAGGGCTGGGAGACCCAGTACTTC. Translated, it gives CASNKGQGWETQYF. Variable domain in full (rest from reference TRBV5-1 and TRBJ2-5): KAGVTQTPRYLIKTRGQQVTLSCSPISGHRSVSWYQQTPGQGLQFLFEYFSETQRNKGNFPGRFSGRQFSNSRSEMNVSTLELGDSALYLCASNKGQGWETQYFGPGTRLLVL.

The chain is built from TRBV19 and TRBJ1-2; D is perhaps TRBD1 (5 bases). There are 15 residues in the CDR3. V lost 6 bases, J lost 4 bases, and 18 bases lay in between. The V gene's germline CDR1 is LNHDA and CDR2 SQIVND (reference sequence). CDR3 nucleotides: TGTGCCAGTAGGGGCGCGGGGACGGTCTCCTATGGCTACACCTTC. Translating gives CASRGAGTVSYGYTF.

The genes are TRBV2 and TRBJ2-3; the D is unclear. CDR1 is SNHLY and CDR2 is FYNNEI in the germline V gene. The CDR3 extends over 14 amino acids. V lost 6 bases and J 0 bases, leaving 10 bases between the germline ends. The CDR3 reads CASRESFSTDTQYF. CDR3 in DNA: TGTGCCAGCAGGGAGAGCTTTAGCACAGATACGCAGTATTTT.

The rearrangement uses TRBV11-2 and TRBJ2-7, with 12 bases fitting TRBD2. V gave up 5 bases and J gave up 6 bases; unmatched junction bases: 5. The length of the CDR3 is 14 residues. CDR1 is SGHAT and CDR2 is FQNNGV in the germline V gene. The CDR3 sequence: CASSLAGGPGEQYF. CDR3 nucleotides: TGTGCCAGCAGCCTAGCGGGAGGGCCGGGCGAGCAGTACTTC.

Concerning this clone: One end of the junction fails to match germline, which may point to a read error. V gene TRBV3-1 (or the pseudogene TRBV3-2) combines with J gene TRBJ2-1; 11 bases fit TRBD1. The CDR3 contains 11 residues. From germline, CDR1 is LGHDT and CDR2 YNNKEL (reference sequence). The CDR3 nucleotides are TGTGCCAGCCAGGGGACAGGGGGAAGTATCTTC. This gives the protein CASQGTGGSIF.

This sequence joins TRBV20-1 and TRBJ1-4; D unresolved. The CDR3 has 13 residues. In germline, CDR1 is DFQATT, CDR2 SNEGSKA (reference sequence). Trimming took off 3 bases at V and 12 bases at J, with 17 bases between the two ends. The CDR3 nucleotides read TGCAGTGCTAGTGGGCAAGGCCTCGGGGAACTGTTTTTT. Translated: CSASGQGLGELFF.

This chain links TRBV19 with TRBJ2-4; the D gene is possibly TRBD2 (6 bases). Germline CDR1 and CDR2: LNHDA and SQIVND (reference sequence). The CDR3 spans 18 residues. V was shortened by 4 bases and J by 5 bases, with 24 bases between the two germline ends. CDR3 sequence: CASSTVVYGRDNQNIQYF. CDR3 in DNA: TGTGCCAGTAGTACGGTGGTGTACGGGCGGGATAACCAAAACATTCAGTACTTC.